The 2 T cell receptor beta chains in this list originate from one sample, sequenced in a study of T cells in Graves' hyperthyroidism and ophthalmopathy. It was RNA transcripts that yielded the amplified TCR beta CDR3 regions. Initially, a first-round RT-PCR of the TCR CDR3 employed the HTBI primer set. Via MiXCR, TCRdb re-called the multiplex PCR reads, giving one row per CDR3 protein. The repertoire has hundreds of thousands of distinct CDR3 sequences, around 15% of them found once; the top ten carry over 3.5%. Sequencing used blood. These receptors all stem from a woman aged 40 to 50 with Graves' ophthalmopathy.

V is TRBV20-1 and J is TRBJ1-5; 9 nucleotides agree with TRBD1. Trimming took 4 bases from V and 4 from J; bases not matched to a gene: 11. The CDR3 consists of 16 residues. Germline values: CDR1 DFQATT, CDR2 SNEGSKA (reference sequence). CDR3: CSATGTGIQGNQPQHF. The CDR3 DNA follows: TGCAGTGCTACCGGGACAGGGATTCAGGGGAATCAGCCCCAGCATTTT.

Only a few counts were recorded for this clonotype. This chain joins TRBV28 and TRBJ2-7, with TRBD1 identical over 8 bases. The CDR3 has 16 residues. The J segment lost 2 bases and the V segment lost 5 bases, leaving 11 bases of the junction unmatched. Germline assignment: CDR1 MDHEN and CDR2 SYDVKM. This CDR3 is CASSRPGQGSPYEQYF. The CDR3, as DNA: TGTGCCAGCAGTCGACCCGGACAGGGTAGTCCCTACGAGCAGTACTTC.